Detailed here is one T cell receptor (beta chain). The antigen is undetermined. This sample was taken from a study of cytomegalovirus exposure and HLA in healthy donors. CDR1 and CDR2 (germline): MNHEY, SMNVEV (reference sequence). The CDR3 is 12 residues long. Trimming shortened V by 8 bases and J by 2 bases, and 10 bases separated the two germline ends. The PCR employed 60 Vbeta primers together with 13 Jbeta primers. Libraries were prepared by immunoSEQ multiplex PCR; TCRdb keeps only in-frame clonotypes and omits some of them. The sample lists 150,000 to 200,000 clones, roughly 80% occurring once. Overall study findings and caveats: Analysis performed later found about 18,000 TCR beta sequences associated with HLA alleles at 0.05 false discovery rate. Apparent HLA restriction characterized most CMV-associated TCR beta chains in a later analysis. Earlier analysis found most TCR beta V segments productive about 90% or about 30% of the time. Reportedly, diagnosis of cytomegalovirus status by the classifier showed high specificity and sensitivity.

The chain recombines TRBV27 with TRBJ2-7, with a possible D match to TRBD2 (5 bases). Material: PBMCs. The TCR was taken from a male donor in good health and CMV-seropositive. CDR3 amino acids: CASGRGTYEQYF. The CDR3 DNA reads as TGTGCCAGCGGCCGGGGAACCTACGAGCAGTACTTC.